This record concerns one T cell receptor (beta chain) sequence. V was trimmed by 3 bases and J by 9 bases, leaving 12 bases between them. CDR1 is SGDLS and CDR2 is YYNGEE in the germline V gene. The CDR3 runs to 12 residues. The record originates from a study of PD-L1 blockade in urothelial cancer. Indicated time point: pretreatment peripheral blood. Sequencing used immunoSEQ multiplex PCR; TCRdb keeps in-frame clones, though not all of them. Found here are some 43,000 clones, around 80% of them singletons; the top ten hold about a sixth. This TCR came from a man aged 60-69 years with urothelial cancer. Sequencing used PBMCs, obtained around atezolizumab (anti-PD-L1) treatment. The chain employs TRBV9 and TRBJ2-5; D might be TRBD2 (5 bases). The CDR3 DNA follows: TGTGCCAGCAGCGCGGGAACTGGGGCCCAGTACTTC. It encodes CASSAGTGAQYF.